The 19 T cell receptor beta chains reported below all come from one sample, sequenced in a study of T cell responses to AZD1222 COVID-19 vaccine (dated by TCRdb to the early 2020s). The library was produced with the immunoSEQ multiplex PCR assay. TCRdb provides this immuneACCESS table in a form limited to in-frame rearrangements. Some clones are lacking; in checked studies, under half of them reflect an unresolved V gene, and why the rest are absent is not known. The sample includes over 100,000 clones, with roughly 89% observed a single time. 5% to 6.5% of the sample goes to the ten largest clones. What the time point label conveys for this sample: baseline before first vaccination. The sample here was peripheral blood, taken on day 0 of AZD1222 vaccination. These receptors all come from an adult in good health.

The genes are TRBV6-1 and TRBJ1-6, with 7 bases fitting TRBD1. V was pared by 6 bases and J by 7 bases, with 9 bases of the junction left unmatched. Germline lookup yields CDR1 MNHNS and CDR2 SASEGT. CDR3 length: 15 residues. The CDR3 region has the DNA TGTGCCAGCAGGGACTCCGACAGGGCGAATTCACCCCTCCACTTT. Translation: CASRDSDRANSPLHF.

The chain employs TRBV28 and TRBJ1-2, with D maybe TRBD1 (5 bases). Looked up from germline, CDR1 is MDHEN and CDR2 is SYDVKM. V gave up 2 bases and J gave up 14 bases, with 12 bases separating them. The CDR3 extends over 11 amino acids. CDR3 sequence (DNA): TGTGCCAGCAGTTTAAGGTCGGGGGAAACCTTC. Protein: CASSLRSGETF.

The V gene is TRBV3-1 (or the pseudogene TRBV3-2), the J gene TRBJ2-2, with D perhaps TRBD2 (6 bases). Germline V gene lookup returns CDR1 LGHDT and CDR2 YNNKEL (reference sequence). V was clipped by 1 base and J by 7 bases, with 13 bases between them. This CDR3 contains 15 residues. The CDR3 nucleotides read TGTGCCAGCAGCCAAGTGGCGGGATGGCGCGGGGAGCTGTTTTTT. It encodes CASSQVAGWRGELFF.

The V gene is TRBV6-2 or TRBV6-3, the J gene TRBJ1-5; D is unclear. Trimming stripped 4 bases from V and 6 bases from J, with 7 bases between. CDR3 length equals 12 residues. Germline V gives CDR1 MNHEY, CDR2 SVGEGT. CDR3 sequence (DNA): TGTGCCAGCAGTTGGGCAGGTCAGCCCCAGCATTTT. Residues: CASSWAGQPQHF.

The CDR3 coding sequence is TGTGCCAGCAGCCAAGAGCGTTTAGAGACCCAGTACTTC. This translates into CASSQERLETQYF. The gene calls are TRBV4-2 and TRBJ2-5; unclear D gene. There are 13 residues in the CDR3. The ends were cut back, 0 bases at V and 4 bases at J, with 6 bases in the middle. CDR1 is LGHNA, CDR2 YNFKEQ, per germline.

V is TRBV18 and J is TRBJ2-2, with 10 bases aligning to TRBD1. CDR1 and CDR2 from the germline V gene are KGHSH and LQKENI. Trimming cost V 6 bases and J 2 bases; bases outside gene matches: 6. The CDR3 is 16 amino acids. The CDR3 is CASSPWDRGNTGELFF. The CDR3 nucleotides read TGTGCCAGCTCCCCCTGGGACAGGGGAAACACCGGGGAGCTGTTTTTT.

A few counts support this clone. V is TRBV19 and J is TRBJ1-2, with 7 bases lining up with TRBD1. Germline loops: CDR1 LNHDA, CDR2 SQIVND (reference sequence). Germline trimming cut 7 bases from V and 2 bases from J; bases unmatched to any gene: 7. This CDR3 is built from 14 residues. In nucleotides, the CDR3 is TGTGCCAGTACTCCGTCGACAGGGAACTATGGCTACACCTTC. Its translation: CASTPSTGNYGYTF. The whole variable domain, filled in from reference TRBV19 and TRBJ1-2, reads DGGITQSPKYLFRKEGQNVTLSCEQNLNHDAMYWYRQDPGQGLRLIYYSQIVNDFQKGDIAEGYSVSREKKESFPLTVTSAQKNPTAFYLCASTPSTGNYGYTFGSGTRLTVV.

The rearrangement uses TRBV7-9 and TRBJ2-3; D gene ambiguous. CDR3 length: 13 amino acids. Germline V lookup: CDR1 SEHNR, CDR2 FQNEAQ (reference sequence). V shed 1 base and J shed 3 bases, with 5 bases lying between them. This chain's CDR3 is CASSLERTDTQYF. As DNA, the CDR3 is TGTGCCAGCAGCTTAGAGAGGACAGATACGCAGTATTTT.

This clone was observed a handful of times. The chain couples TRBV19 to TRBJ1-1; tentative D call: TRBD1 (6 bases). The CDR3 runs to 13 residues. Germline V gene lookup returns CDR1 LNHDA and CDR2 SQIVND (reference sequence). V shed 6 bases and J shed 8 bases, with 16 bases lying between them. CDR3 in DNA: TGTGCCAGTAGCAACAATCCAGGGGCCGAAGCTTTCTTT. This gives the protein CASSNNPGAEAFF.

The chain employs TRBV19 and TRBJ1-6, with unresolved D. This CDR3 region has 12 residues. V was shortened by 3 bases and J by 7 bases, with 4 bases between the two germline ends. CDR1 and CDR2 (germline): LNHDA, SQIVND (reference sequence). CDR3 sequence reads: CASSIWNSPLHF. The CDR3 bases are TGTGCCAGTAGTATTTGGAATTCACCCCTCCACTTT.

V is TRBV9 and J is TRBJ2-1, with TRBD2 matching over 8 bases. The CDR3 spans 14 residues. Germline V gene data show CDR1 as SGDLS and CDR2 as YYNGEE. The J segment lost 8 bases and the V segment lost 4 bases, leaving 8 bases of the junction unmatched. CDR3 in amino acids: CASSPEERGYEQFF. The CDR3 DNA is TGTGCCAGCAGCCCCGAGGAGCGGGGGTATGAGCAGTTCTTC. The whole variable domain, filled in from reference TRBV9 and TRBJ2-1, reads DSGVTQTPKHLITATGQRVTLRCSPRSGDLSVYWYQQSLDQGLQFLIQYYNGEERAKGNILERFSAQQFPDLHSELNLSSLELGDSALYFCASSPEERGYEQFFGPGTRLTVL.

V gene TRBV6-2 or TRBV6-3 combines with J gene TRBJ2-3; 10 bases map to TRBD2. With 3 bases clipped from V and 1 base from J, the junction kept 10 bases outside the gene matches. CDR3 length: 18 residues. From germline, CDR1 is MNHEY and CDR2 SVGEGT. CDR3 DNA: TGTGCCAGCAGTTATGTTTCCGGGACTAGCGTGGGCACAGATACGCAGTATTTT. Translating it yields CASSYVSGTSVGTDTQYF.

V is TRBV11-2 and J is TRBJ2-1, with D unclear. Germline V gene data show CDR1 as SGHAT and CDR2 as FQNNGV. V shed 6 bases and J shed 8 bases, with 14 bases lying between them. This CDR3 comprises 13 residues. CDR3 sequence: CASRRWDGDEQFF. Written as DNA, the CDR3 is TGTGCCAGCAGAAGATGGGATGGGGATGAGCAGTTCTTC.

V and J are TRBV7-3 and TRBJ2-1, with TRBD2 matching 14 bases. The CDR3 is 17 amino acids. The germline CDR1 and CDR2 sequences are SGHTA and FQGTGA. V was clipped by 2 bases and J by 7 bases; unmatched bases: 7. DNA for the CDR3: TGTGCCAGCAGCTTACGACCGGGACTAGCGGGGGAAAATGAGCAGTTCTTC. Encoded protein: CASSLRPGLAGENEQFF.

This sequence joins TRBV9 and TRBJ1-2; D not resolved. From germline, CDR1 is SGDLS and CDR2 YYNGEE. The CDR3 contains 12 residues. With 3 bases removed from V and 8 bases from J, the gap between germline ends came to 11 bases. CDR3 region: CASSGWEGGYTF. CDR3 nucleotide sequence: TGTGCCAGCAGCGGGTGGGAAGGAGGCTACACCTTC.

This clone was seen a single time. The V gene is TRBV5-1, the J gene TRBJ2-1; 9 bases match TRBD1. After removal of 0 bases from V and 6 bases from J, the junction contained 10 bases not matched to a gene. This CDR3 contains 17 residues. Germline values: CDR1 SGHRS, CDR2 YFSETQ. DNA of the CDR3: TGCGCCAGCAGCTTGGGTTTTATGGGACAGGGCTCCAATGAGCAGTTCTTC. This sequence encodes CASSLGFMGQGSNEQFF.

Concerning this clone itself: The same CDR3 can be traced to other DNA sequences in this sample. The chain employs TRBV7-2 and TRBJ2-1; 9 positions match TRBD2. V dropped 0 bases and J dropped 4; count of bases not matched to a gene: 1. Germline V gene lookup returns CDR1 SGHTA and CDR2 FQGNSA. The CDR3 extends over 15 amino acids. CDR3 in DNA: TGTGCCAGCAGCTTAGCTAGCGGGGGTTACAATGAGCAGTTCTTC. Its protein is CASSLASGGYNEQFF.

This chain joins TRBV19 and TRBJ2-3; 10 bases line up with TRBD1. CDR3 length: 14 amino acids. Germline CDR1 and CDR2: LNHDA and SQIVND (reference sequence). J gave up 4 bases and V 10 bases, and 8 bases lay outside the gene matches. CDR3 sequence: CATTRDRGPDTQYF. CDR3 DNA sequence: TGTGCCACCACCCGGGACAGGGGCCCAGATACGCAGTATTTT.

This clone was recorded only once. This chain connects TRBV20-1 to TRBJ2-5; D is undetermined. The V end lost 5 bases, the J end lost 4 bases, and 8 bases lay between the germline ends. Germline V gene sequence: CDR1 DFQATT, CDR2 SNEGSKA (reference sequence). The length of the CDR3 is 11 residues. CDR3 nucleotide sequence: TGCAGTGCTGCAGACCTAGAGACCCAGTACTTC. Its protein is CSAADLETQYF.